One sample yielded the 32 T cell receptor beta chains listed below, sequenced in a study of T cells in Graves' hyperthyroidism and ophthalmopathy (dated by TCRdb to about 2019). Library preparation employed multiplex PCR. Sequenced on an Illumina HiSeq 2000. TCR beta CDR3 regions were amplified from RNA transcripts. The first round of RT-PCR for the TCR CDR3 was performed with the HTBI primer set and the Qiagen OneStep RT-PCR kit. The public reads were quality trimmed at Q25 with fastp and then assembled into clones with MiXCR by TCRdb, keeping productive beta chains. Rows with one shared CDR3 protein collapse into an entry with the most common genes and DNA. For this sample the table gives 450,000 to 700,000 distinct CDR3 sequences, of which roughly 46% were detected only once. The biggest ten clones account for roughly 19% of the sample. Sequencing input: peripheral blood or thyroid tissue (not recorded which). The origin of the receptors is an adult woman with Graves' disease, either hyperthyroidism or ophthalmopathy (not recorded which).

This clonotype was recorded a few times. CDR3 nucleotide sequence: TGTGCCAGCAGTGATGAGCTCCAAGAGACCCAGTACTTC. Amino acids: CASSDELQETQYF. The chain has TRBV2 and TRBJ2-5, with D uncertain. Germline V CDR1 and CDR2: SNHLY, FYNNEI. Between the trimmed V and J ends, which lost 3 bases and 1 base, there was a span of 6 bases. The CDR3 extends over 13 amino acids. The whole variable domain, filled in from reference TRBV2 and TRBJ2-5, reads EPEVTQTPSHQVTQMGQEVILRCVPISNHLYFYWYRQILGQKVEFLVSFYNNEISEKSEIFDDQFSVERPDGSNFTLKIRSTKLEDSAMYFCASSDELQETQYFGPGTRLLVL.

This clonotype was seen once. This chain connects TRBV4-3 to TRBJ1-6; D ambiguous. The CDR3 has 13 residues. Germline V gene sequence: CDR1 LGHNA, CDR2 YSLEER. Trimming removed 4 bases at V and 11 bases at J, with 12 bases between. The CDR3 loop reads CASSRRSEAPLHF. The DNA for the CDR3 is TGCGCCAGCAGCCGCCGGTCCGAAGCACCCCTCCACTTT.

Notes on this clonotype: A read error may produce the germline difference seen at one junction end. The genes are TRBV2 and TRBJ2-2; 10 bases match TRBD1. Germline V CDR1 and CDR2: SNHLY, FYNNEI. This CDR3 spans 17 amino acids. The CDR3 here is CATSDPGQGGKTGELFF. In nucleotides, the CDR3 is TGTGCCACCAGTGATCCTGGACAGGGGGGAAAAACCGGGGAGCTGTTTTTT.

The CDR3 is CATSSPLAQETQYF. The CDR3 DNA reads TGTGCCACCAGCAGCCCACTAGCGCAAGAGACCCAGTACTTC. This chain uses TRBV15 with TRBJ2-5; 7 bases are a match to TRBD2. The junction had 3 bases not matched to a gene; V was cut back by 3 bases and J by 2 bases. CDR3 length: 14 residues. Germline V gives CDR1 LNHNV, CDR2 YYDKDF (reference sequence). Using reference TRBV15 and TRBJ2-5 for the parts outside the CDR3, the full variable domain is DAMVIQNPRYQVTQFGKPVTLSCSQTLNHNVMYWYQQKSSQAPKLLFHYYDKDFNNEADTPDNFQSRRPNTSFCFLDIRSPGLGDTAMYLCATSSPLAQETQYFGPGTRLLVL.

The CDR3 coding sequence is TGCGCCAGCAGCCAAGATGGAGGGACAGCAGGAAACACCATATATTTT. This gives the protein CASSQDGGTAGNTIYF. The rearrangement joins TRBV4-1 to TRBJ1-3, with TRBD1 identical over 7 bases. The V gene end was trimmed by 0 bases and the J gene end by 4 bases; junction bases not matched to a gene: 6. The length of the CDR3 is 16 residues. CDR1 and CDR2 from the germline V gene are MGHRA and YSYEKL.

This clonotype was found a few times. The V and J genes are TRBV24-1 and TRBJ2-7; a weak D match, TRBD1 (5 bases). The V gene's germline CDR1 is KGHDR and CDR2 SFDVKD. V was cut by 3 bases and J by 4 bases, with 9 bases left in between. The CDR3 runs 13 residues. CDR3 in DNA: TGTGCCACCAGTGATCACAAGGGGTACGAGCAGTACTTC. Its translation: CATSDHKGYEQYF.

This clonotype was picked up many times. The V call is TRBV25-1, the J call TRBJ1-5; perhaps TRBD1 as D (5 bases). V lost 2 bases, J lost 0 bases, and 8 bases lay in between. Germline V lookup: CDR1 MGHDK, CDR2 SYGVNS. The CDR3 is made up of 15 amino acids. Written as DNA, the CDR3 is TGTGCCAGCAGTGAAGGGACCTCTAGCAATCAGCCCCAGCATTTT. It encodes CASSEGTSSNQPQHF.

This clonotype was seen many times. V gene TRBV4-1 combines with J gene TRBJ2-7; no reliable D call. Per germline, CDR1 MGHRA and CDR2 YSYEKL. CDR3 size: 16 residues. V was trimmed by 5 bases and J by 2 bases, leaving 19 bases between them. The CDR3 loop reads CASSDRLRQRTYEQYF. The CDR3 DNA follows: TGCGCCAGCAGCGACCGCTTGAGGCAGCGCACCTACGAGCAGTACTTC.

This clonotype was detected many times. Here the CDR3 omits its conserved ending phenylalanine or tryptophan, so a read error is the likely source. Because the CDR3's place on the DNA is in doubt, the DNA is left out and the CDR3 is given as listed by TCRdb. The rearrangement joins TRBV10-3 to TRBJ1-4; the table assigns TRBD1, which was not confirmed against the DNA. A total of 10 residues make up the CDR3, ends included. CDR1 is ENHRY and CDR2 is SYGVKD in the germline V gene. CDR3 sequence reads: CATRDIPRGR.

This clonotype was recorded many times. The rearrangement joins TRBV29-1 to TRBJ1-2; TRBD1 is a possible D gene (5 bases). Between the trimmed V and J ends, which lost 4 bases and 2 bases, there was a span of 11 bases. Germline CDR1 is SQVTM and CDR2 is ANQGSEA. CDR3 length: 13 amino acids. The CDR3 here is CSVVVQGNYGYTF. The CDR3 coding sequence is TGCAGCGTTGTAGTTCAGGGAAACTATGGCTACACCTTC.

There are many counts of this clonotype. V usage is TRBV20-1 and J usage is TRBJ2-7, with a possible D match to TRBD1 (6 bases). The V and J ends lost 2 bases and 3 bases respectively, with 11 bases between them. The CDR3 totals 13 residues. Germline V gene sequence: CDR1 DFQATT, CDR2 SNEGSKA (reference sequence). CDR3 nucleotide sequence: TGCAGTGCTAGACGTGGACAGTTCTACGAGCAGTACTTC. Its protein is CSARRGQFYEQYF.

The V call is TRBV12-3 or TRBV12-4, the J call TRBJ2-2; D is perhaps TRBD2 (6 bases). V dropped 6 bases and J dropped 5 bases, with 16 bases sitting between them. The CDR3 runs 15 residues. The CDR3 DNA reads TGTGCCAGCAGCCGCCGGCGGGGTGGGACCGGGGAGCTGTTTTTT. Protein: CASSRRRGGTGELFF.

This clonotype was seen at least ten times. The chain is built from TRBV5-5 and TRBJ2-2; TRBD1 aligns across 8 bases. The length of the CDR3 is 16 residues. Trimming removed 2 bases from V and 4 bases from J; junction bases left unmatched: 7. Germline-derived CDR1 and CDR2 are SGHKS and YYEKEE (reference sequence). The CDR3 coding sequence is TGTGCCAGCAGCTTCCTCCAGGGGGCTTTCACCGGGGAGCTGTTTTTT. Translated, it gives CASSFLQGAFTGELFF.

This clonotype was found once. The chain couples TRBV6-4 to TRBJ1-5; tentatively, D is TRBD1 (6 bases). The V gene's germline CDR1 is MRHNA and CDR2 SNTAGT. The length of the CDR3 is 14 residues. V was shortened by 1 base and J by 11 bases, with 15 bases between the two germline ends. The CDR3 loop is CASSDLTGQETQHF. The CDR3 DNA is TGTGCCAGCAGTGACTTAACGGGACAAGAGACCCAGCATTTT.

This clonotype was counted between two and nine times. Possible read error: a much larger clone is one base away. The CDR3 end shows no conserved phenylalanine or tryptophan, and so a read error is likely. V usage is TRBV4-1 and J usage is TRBJ2-1, with no clear D. The CDR3 spans 15 residues. V lost 0 bases, J lost 2 bases, and 8 bases lay in between. Germline assignment: CDR1 MGHRA and CDR2 YSYEKL. The CDR3 bases are TGCGCCAGCAGCCAAGATGAGAGCACCTACAATGAGCAGTTCCTC. Residues: CASSQDESTYNEQFL.

This chain connects TRBV10-3 to TRBJ2-1, with 7 bases identical to TRBD1. V was pared by 1 base and J by 1 base, with 7 bases of the junction left unmatched. This CDR3 spans 17 amino acids. CDR1 and CDR2 (germline): ENHRY, SYGVKD. The CDR3 is CAISEWRQGESYNEQFF. Written as DNA, the CDR3 is TGTGCCATCAGTGAGTGGCGACAGGGTGAGTCCTACAATGAGCAGTTCTTC.

For this clonotype: It is unclear where the CDR3 begins or ends on the DNA, so no DNA is shown, and the CDR3 is as TCRdb lists it. The CDR3 loop is CASSIYLCSVEEGSNQPQHF. J is TRBJ1-5 and V is TRBV7-9. A total of 20 residues make up the CDR3, ends included. Germline-derived CDR1 and CDR2 are SEHNR and FQNEAQ (reference sequence).

This sequence joins TRBV30 and TRBJ2-5; 16 positions match TRBD2. The germline V gene has CDR1 GTSNPN and CDR2 SVGIG (reference sequence). V gave up 1 base and J gave up 2 bases; unmatched junction bases: 1. CDR3 length equals 16 residues. The CDR3 nucleotides are TGTGCCTGGAGTGCGGGACTAGCGGGAGGGCAAGAGACCCAGTACTTC. This encodes CAWSAGLAGGQETQYF.

The chain carries TRBV9 and TRBJ2-7; 7 bases map to TRBD1. This CDR3 contains 16 residues. V lost 5 bases, J lost 3 bases, and 14 bases stayed unmatched. CDR1 and CDR2 from the germline V gene are SGDLS and YYNGEE. CDR3 sequence (DNA): TGTGCCAGCAGTGAGGCCTCGGACAGGACTCTCTACGAGCAGTACTTC. Protein sequence: CASSEASDRTLYEQYF.

As DNA, the CDR3 is TGTGCCAGCAGCCCGGGACGCAGGGAAAAACTGTTTTTT. It codes for CASSPGRREKLFF. V and J are TRBV11-2 and TRBJ1-4; tentative D call: TRBD1 (5 bases). The CDR3 runs to 13 residues. V was cut by 5 bases and J by 8 bases, with 12 bases left in between. Germline lookup yields CDR1 SGHAT and CDR2 FQNNGV. The entire variable domain, with the rest obtained from reference TRBV11-2 and TRBJ1-4, is as follows: EAGVAQSPRYKIIEKRQSVAFWCNPISGHATLYWYQQILGQGPKLLIQFQNNGVVDDSQLPKDRFSAERLKGVDSTLKIQPAKLEDSAVYLCASSPGRREKLFFGSGTQLSVL.

This clonotype was detected many times. V and J are TRBV6-2 or TRBV6-3 and TRBJ2-5, with TRBD1 identical over 10 bases. V dropped 4 bases and J dropped 4; count of bases not matched to a gene: 9. The CDR3 is made up of 16 amino acids. The germline V gene encodes CDR1 MNHEY and CDR2 SVGEGT. As DNA, the CDR3 is TGTGCCAGCAGTTCGTCGGGACAGGGGCATATAGAGACCCAGTACTTC. It codes for CASSSSGQGHIETQYF.

The chain carries TRBV5-1 and TRBJ1-4, with 9 positions matching TRBD1. The CDR3 length is 15 residues. V trimming: 1 base; J trimming: 8 bases; junction bases outside the gene matches: 6. Germline V CDR1 and CDR2: SGHRS, YFSETQ. CDR3 residues: CASSLRQGVGEKLFF. The CDR3 DNA is TGCGCCAGCAGCTTGAGACAGGGGGTCGGCGAAAAACTGTTTTTT.

The chain combines TRBV7-3 with TRBJ2-5; D is unclear. V shed 3 bases and J shed 1 base, with 6 bases lying between them. CDR1 is SGHTA and CDR2 is FQGTGA in the germline V gene. CDR3 size: 13 residues. The CDR3 reads CASSLVLQETQYF. In DNA, the CDR3 is TGTGCCAGCAGCTTGGTCCTCCAAGAGACCCAGTACTTC.

There are a few counts of this clonotype. The rearrangement uses TRBV30 and TRBJ1-2; the match to TRBD1 covers 7 bases. After removal of 8 bases from V and 8 bases from J, the junction contained 14 bases not matched to a gene. The CDR3 has 13 amino acids. From germline, CDR1 is GTSNPN and CDR2 SVGIG (reference sequence). The CDR3 nucleotides read TGTGCCGTAACCTGGACAGGCCCGGGGGGCTACACCTTC. Amino acids: CAVTWTGPGGYTF.

The genes are TRBV7-3 and TRBJ2-7; 8 nucleotides agree with TRBD2. The trim removed 6 bases at V and 7 bases at J, leaving 8 bases unmatched. The CDR3 runs 13 residues. Germline values: CDR1 SGHTA, CDR2 FQGTGA. This CDR3 reads CASRYGRVWEQYF. In nucleotides, the CDR3 is TGTGCCAGCAGGTACGGGAGGGTCTGGGAGCAGTACTTC.

This clonotype was detected many times. The chain is built from TRBV12-3 or TRBV12-4 and TRBJ2-2; D gene ambiguous. The CDR3 is 13 amino acids. V lost 5 bases, J lost 5 bases, and 9 bases lay in between. In DNA form, the CDR3 reads TGTGCCAGCAGTCCCTCGGCAACCGGGGAGCTGTTTTTT. It is translated as CASSPSATGELFF.

The chain couples TRBV10-3 to TRBJ2-7, with 7 bases lining up with TRBD2. Germline loops: CDR1 ENHRY, CDR2 SYGVKD. The CDR3 is made up of 15 amino acids. Trimming at V came to 8 bases and at J to 0 bases, leaving 10 bases not matched to a gene. The CDR3 region is CAIGPTSLDSYEQYF. CDR3 nucleotide sequence: TGTGCCATCGGCCCGACTAGCTTAGACTCCTACGAGCAGTACTTC.

This clonotype has more than one count but fewer than ten. The rearrangement links TRBV10-1 to TRBJ2-3, with 9 positions matching TRBD1. CDR1 is WNHNN and CDR2 is SYGVQD in the germline V gene (reference sequence). This CDR3 is built from 15 residues. With 5 bases clipped from V and 1 base from J, the junction kept 4 bases outside the gene matches. CDR3 loop: CASSNRQGGTDTQYF. The CDR3 DNA is TGCGCCAGCAGTAACCGACAGGGGGGCACAGATACGCAGTATTTT.

In its sample, this clonotype was seen many times. The gene calls are TRBV20-1 and TRBJ2-7; maybe TRBD1 (5 bases). The CDR3 is 14 amino acids. V gave up 1 base and J gave up 0 bases, with 10 bases separating them. Germline CDR1 reads DFQATT; CDR2 reads SNEGSKA (reference sequence). CDR3 sequence reads: CSARAYRSSYEQYF. The CDR3 region has the DNA TGCAGTGCTAGAGCGTACAGGAGCTCCTACGAGCAGTACTTC.

This sequence joins TRBV10-3 and TRBJ2-5; D tentatively fits TRBD1 or TRBD2 (5 bases each). V was cut by 6 bases and J by 2 bases, with 16 bases left in between. This CDR3 is built from 15 residues. Germline CDR1 is ENHRY and CDR2 is SYGVKD. In nucleotides, the CDR3 is TGTGCCATCAGACCAGGGAGCCTCGGGCAAGAGACCCAGTACTTC. Amino acid sequence: CAIRPGSLGQETQYF.

This clonotype has a count of ten or more. The V call is TRBV11-3, the J call TRBJ2-2; D not resolved. Deletions cut 4 bases from V and 3 bases from J, with 15 bases between. This CDR3 has 16 amino acids. Germline CDR1 is SGHNT and CDR2 is YENEEA. CDR3 region: CASSSSAPMDTGELFF. CDR3 DNA: TGTGCCAGCAGCTCCTCTGCGCCGATGGACACCGGGGAGCTGTTTTTT. Full variable domain (missing parts from reference TRBV11-3 and TRBJ2-2): EAGVVQSPRYKIIEKKQPVAFWCNPISGHNTLYWYLQNLGQGPELLIRYENEEAVDDSQLPKDRFSAERLKGVDSTLKIQPAELGDSAVYLCASSSSAPMDTGELFFGEGSRLTVL.

The CDR3 DNA sequence: TGTGCCAGCAGTGGGGACAGCCTCTCCTACGAGCAGTACTTC. Its protein product is CASSGDSLSYEQYF. The rearrangement links TRBV2 to TRBJ2-7; 7 bases line up with TRBD1. Germline V CDR1 and CDR2: SNHLY, FYNNEI. There are 14 residues in the CDR3. V shed 4 bases, J shed 0 bases, and the junction held 3 bases outside the gene matches.